The rows below give T cell receptor beta chains drawn from one sample of a study of technical replicates of blood from a handful of donors. Repertoires were generated with immunoSEQ multiplex PCR, while TCRdb's copy carries only in-frame clones and drops some. The sample holds 65,000 to 85,000 clones, 85% to 95% seen once. Sequencing used T cells isolated from PBMCs. These TCRs come from a human donor in good health. CDR3s include the opening cysteine and the closing phenylalanine or tryptophan. Each record gives: V gene, clone size, D gene, J gene, CDR3 protein, CDR3 DNA. D genes are given only for firm matches. Not all rows give a size; the values are once, few, many and, for expanded clones, a class.

V: TRBV11-3
size: -
D: TRBD2
J: TRBJ2-3
CDR3: CASSGSGGPWDTQYF
DNA: TGTGCCAGCAGCGGGTCGGGAGGGCCCTGGGATACGCAGTATTTT

V: TRBV13
size: -
D: TRBD2
J: TRBJ2-7
CDR3: CASSPRLAGEEEQYF
DNA: TGTGCCAGCAGCCCGAGACTAGCGGGAGAAGAAGAGCAGTACTTC

V: TRBV19
size: -
D: -
J: TRBJ1-2
CDR3: CASSWTATDDGYTF
DNA: TGTGCCAGTAGTTGGACAGCGACGGATGACGGCTACACCTTC

V: TRBV9
size: -
D: TRBD2
J: TRBJ2-7
CDR3: CASSAGLGMAYEQYF
DNA: TGTGCCAGCAGCGCCGGACTAGGAATGGCCTACGAGCAGTACTTC

V: TRBV5-4
size: -
D: -
J: TRBJ2-7
CDR3: CASSLGLGSLYEQYF
DNA: TGTGCCAGCAGCTTGGGACTAGGAAGTCTCTACGAGCAGTACTTC

V: TRBV10-3
size: -
D: TRBD1
J: TRBJ2-7
CDR3: CAISTGVPYEQYF
DNA: TGTGCCATCAGTACAGGGGTGCCGTACGAGCAGTACTTC

V: TRBV9
size: -
D: -
J: TRBJ2-1
CDR3: CASSVAGQGNEQFF
DNA: TGTGCCAGCAGCGTAGCGGGCCAGGGCAATGAGCAGTTCTTC

V: TRBV9
size: -
D: -
J: TRBJ1-1
CDR3: CASRRGIDTEAFF
DNA: TGTGCCAGCAGGAGGGGGATTGACACTGAAGCTTTCTTT

V: TRBV9
size: -
D: TRBD1
J: TRBJ1-4
CDR3: CASSAGTGYEKLFF
DNA: TGTGCCAGCAGCGCCGGGACAGGGTACGAAAAACTGTTTTTT

V: TRBV7-9
size: -
D: TRBD2
J: TRBJ2-1
CDR3: CASSYSLGLNNEQFF
DNA: TGTGCCAGCAGCTACTCATTGGGACTAAACAATGAGCAGTTCTTC

V: TRBV5-1
size: -
D: TRBD1
J: TRBJ2-3
CDR3: CASSRDRGLDTQYF
DNA: TGCGCCAGCAGCCGGGACAGGGGGTTAGATACGCAGTATTTT

V: TRBV19
size: -
D: -
J: TRBJ1-2
CDR3: CASSTYYGYTF
DNA: TGTGCCAGTAGTACGTACTATGGCTACACCTTC

V: TRBV14
size: few
D: -
J: TRBJ2-7
CDR3: CASSHRGGYEQYF
DNA: TGTGCCAGCAGCCATCGGGGTGGCTACGAGCAGTACTTC

V: TRBV18
size: -
D: TRBD2
J: TRBJ2-3
CDR3: CASSEITGGTDTQYF
DNA: TGTGCCAGCTCAGAAATAACGGGAGGAACAGATACGCAGTATTTT

V: TRBV18
size: -
D: -
J: TRBJ1-5
CDR3: CASSPSGTPWEPQHF
DNA: TGTGCCAGCTCACCTTCGGGGACTCCGTGGGAGCCCCAGCATTTT

V: TRBV6-6
size: once
D: -
J: TRBJ1-5
CDR3: CASSYSGDRQPQHF
DNA: TGTGCCAGCAGTTACTCAGGGGATAGGCAGCCCCAGCATTTT

V: TRBV18
size: -
D: TRBD1
J: TRBJ2-1
CDR3: CASSTGQGAYNEQFF
DNA: TGTGCCAGCTCAACAGGACAGGGGGCTTACAATGAGCAGTTCTTC

V: TRBV6-5
size: once
D: TRBD1
J: TRBJ2-2
CDR3: CASSVDRRERELFF
DNA: TGTGCCAGCTCGGTGGACAGGAGAGAGAGGGAGCTGTTTTTT

V: TRBV30
size: few
D: -
J: TRBJ1-1
CDR3: CACNRNTEAFF
DNA: TGTGCCTGTAATAGGAACACTGAAGCTTTCTTT

V: TRBV19
size: -
D: -
J: TRBJ2-3
CDR3: CASTPRGGDTQYF
DNA: TGTGCCAGTACCCCCCGCGGGGGCGATACGCAGTATTTT

V: TRBV2
size: -
D: -
J: TRBJ1-1
CDR3: CASGKGHLNTEAFF
DNA: TGTGCCAGCGGAAAGGGACACCTGAACACTGAAGCTTTCTTT

V: TRBV2
size: -
D: TRBD1
J: TRBJ2-7
CDR3: CASSEPRQGAEQYF
DNA: TGTGCCAGCAGTGAGCCGAGACAGGGGGCCGAGCAGTACTTC

V: TRBV7-8
size: -
D: TRBD1
J: TRBJ2-7
CDR3: CASSLGTGGEQYF
DNA: TGTGCCAGCAGCTTAGGGACAGGGGGCGAGCAGTACTTC